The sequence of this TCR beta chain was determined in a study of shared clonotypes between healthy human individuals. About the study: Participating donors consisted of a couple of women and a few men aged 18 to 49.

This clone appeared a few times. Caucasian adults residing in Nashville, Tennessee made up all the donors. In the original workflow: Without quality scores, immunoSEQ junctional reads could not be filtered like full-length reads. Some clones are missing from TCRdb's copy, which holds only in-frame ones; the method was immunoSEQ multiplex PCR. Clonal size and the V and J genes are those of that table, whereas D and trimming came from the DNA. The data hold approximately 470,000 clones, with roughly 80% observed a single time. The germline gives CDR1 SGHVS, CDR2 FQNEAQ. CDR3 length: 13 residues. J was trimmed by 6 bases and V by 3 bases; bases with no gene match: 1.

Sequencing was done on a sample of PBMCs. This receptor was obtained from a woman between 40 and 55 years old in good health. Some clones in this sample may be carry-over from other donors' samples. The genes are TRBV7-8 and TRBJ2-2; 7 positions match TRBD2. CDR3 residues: CASSFRGAGELFF. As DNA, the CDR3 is TGTGCCAGCAGCTTCCGGGGGGCCGGGGAGCTGTTTTTT. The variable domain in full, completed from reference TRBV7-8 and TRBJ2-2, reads GAGVSQSPRYKVAKRGQDVALRCDPISGHVSLFWYQQALGQGPEFLTYFQNEAQLDKSGLPSDRFFAERPEGSVSTLKIQRTQQEDSAVYLCASSFRGAGELFFGEGSRLTVL.